This section outlines one T cell receptor (beta chain) sequence together with its context. The table lists this clonotype with many counts. Its antigen remains unidentified. Base qualities are not recorded, but no much larger clone differs from it by a single base. The sample comes from a study of T-cell memory formation after mild COVID-19 (dated by TCRdb to the early 2020s). Notes on the research overall: TCR sequence clusters from the two donors were found to be largely donor specific. Two young, previously healthy adult volunteers, one female and one male, were included in the cohort. T-cell clones expanding and contracting after mild COVID-19 in two donors were tracked by longitudinal TCRalpha and TCRbeta repertoire sequencing.

CDR1 and CDR2 were assigned from the germline V gene (reference sequence) as MNHEY and SMNVEV. Deletion took 5 bases off V and 10 bases off J, with a span of 15 bases between the germline ends. The CDR3 measures 14 amino acids from cysteine to phenylalanine. The sequence is cut down to CDR3 DNA, 42 bases in frame from base 1. Sequenced on an Illumina NovaSeq 6000. TCRalpha and TCRbeta cDNA libraries were constructed by 5'RACE with constant-segment primers, with sample barcodes and unique molecular identifiers being introduced. Trizol reagent was used to extract RNA from every sample. Library amplification was performed in two PCR steps, and a second sample barcode and Illumina TruSeq adapters were introduced in the second step. Sequencing of the libraries was done on an Illumina NovaSeq, producing 2 x 150 bp paired-end reads. As for the authors' bioinformatics: With migec v1.2.7, reads were demultiplexed and then collapsed into UMI-guided consensus sequences. Using mixcr v2.1.11, the UMI consensuses were aligned to TRA and TRB V and J templates and assembled into clonotypes. A clonotype was counted as expanded or contracted only when both edgeR and NoisET called the clonotype significant, with the noise models trained on biological replicates. edgeR calls used a false discovery rate-adjusted p below 0.01 and a log2 fold-change threshold of 1. PCA with hierarchical clustering of max-normalized trajectories of the 1000 most abundant clonotypes was used as exploratory dynamics analysis. Each responding clone was given a CD4 or CD8 phenotype based on the CD4+ and CD8+ repertoires, which had been sequenced separately. The raw public data were reprocessed by TCRdb itself: fastp quality trimming at Q25, MiXCR clonotype calling, in-frame beta chains only. Under each unique CDR3 protein, matching rows form one entry showing the most common genes and DNA. The V and J calls and clone size come from TCRdb's table, not from the authors' own analysis. This sample holds 300,000 or so distinct CDR3 sequences; roughly 15% were observed only once. The top ten constitute roughly 20% of the sample.

Ficoll-Paque density gradient centrifugation was the method used to isolate PBMCs. Results the study describes overall, beyond this receptor: SARS-CoV-2 specificity was not confirmed for the second-wave clones peaking on day 37. Some responding clones were found in pre-infection memory, which suggests that pre-existing cross-reactive memory T cells took part in the SARS-CoV-2 response. Only two mild cases were covered in the study, and larger cohorts including severe cases with pre-infection samples were considered necessary. Contracting CD4+ clones were located mainly in the CM and EM memory subsets, whereas CD8+ clones were found to be enriched in EMRA. Clones that contracted from day 15 to 85 showed balanced CD4/CD8 phenotypes, whereas a second wave of clones that expanded from day 15 to 37 leaned towards CD4+.

The receptor was isolated from a man younger than 35 who had mild COVID-19 (a few samples of this study predate the infection). The sample titles of this study are shuffled in the database, so cell type and time point are left out; the donor was told from shared clones. The chain joins TRBV27 to TRBJ1-6; tentative D gene TRBD1, with 5 bases matching. The sample was PBMCs or a T cell subset sorted from them (not recorded which). The CDR3 protein: CASSLRDGWSPLHF. The nucleotides read TGTGCCAGCAGTCTCAGGGACGGCTGGTCACCCCTCCACTTT.